Presented here are 5 T cell receptor beta chains from one specimen sequenced in a study of blood T cell repertoires in COVID-19. Sequenced by immunoSEQ multiplex PCR; TCRdb stores in-frame clones only, minus some. This sample has about 150,000 clones, with roughly three quarters found just once. Sequences were obtained from PBMCs or T cells enriched from blood (not recorded which). The receptors shown here come from a woman between 45 and 65 years old who had recovered from COVID-19.

The rearrangement uses TRBV5-1 and TRBJ1-2; no clear D. CDR3 length: 14 residues. Germline CDR1 SGHRS, CDR2 YFSETQ. V lost 4 bases, J lost 4 bases, and 14 bases lay in between. This CDR3 reads CASSPGEGGYGYTF. The CDR3, as DNA: TGCGCCAGCAGCCCCGGGGAGGGTGGCTATGGCTACACCTTC.

In its sample, this clone was seen a few times. This chain uses TRBV28 with TRBJ1-2; tentative D call: TRBD1 (6 bases). Germline values: CDR1 MDHEN, CDR2 SYDVKM. This CDR3 spans 11 amino acids. Between the trimmed V and J ends, which lost 10 bases and 7 bases, there was a span of 13 bases. The CDR3 coding sequence is TGTGCCACCCACAGGGCGGCTGGCTACACCTTC. Residues: CATHRAAGYTF.

The J gene is TRBJ2-5, the V gene TRBV27, with a tentative D call TRBD2 (5 bases). CDR1 MNHEY and CDR2 SMNVEV come from the germline V gene (reference sequence). The CDR3 is made up of 15 amino acids. The V and J ends lost 5 bases and 3 bases respectively, with 16 bases between them. CDR3 DNA: TGTGCCAGCAGTCCACGACTACTTTACAAAGAGACCCAGTACTTC. This sequence encodes CASSPRLLYKETQYF.

The chain joins TRBV2 to TRBJ2-7; 9 nucleotides align to TRBD1. J was trimmed by 5 bases and V by 1 base; bases with no gene match: 9. Per the germline V gene, CDR1 is SNHLY and CDR2 is FYNNEI. This CDR3 region has 16 residues. The CDR3 nucleotides read TGTGCCAGCAGTGAAGATGGGGGACAGGGCCAGAACGAGCAGTACTTC. Residues: CASSEDGGQGQNEQYF.

The CDR3 DNA is TGTGCCAGCAGCCTGTACAGGACAGGGTTCAATGAAAAACTGTTTTTT. This gives the protein CASSLYRTGFNEKLFF. V is TRBV5-5 and J is TRBJ1-4; 8 bases line up with TRBD1. CDR1 is SGHKS and CDR2 is YYEKEE in the germline V gene (reference sequence). V was clipped by 4 bases and J by 5 bases; unmatched bases: 10. The CDR3 sequence is 16 residues long.